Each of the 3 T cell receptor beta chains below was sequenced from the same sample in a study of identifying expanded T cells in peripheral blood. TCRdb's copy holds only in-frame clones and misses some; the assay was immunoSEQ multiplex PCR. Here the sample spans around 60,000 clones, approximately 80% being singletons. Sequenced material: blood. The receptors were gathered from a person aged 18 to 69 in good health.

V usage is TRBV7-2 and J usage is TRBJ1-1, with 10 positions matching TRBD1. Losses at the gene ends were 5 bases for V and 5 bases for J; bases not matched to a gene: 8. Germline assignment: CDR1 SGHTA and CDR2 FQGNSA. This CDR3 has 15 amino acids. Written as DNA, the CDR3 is TGTGCCAGCAGCAACGGACCGGGACAGGGGACTGAAGCTTTCTTT. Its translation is CASSNGPGQGTEAFF.

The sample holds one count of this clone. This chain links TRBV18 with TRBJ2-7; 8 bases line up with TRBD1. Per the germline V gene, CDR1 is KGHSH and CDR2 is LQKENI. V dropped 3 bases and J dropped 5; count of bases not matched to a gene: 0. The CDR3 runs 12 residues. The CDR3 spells CASSPTGDEQYV. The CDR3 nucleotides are TGTGCCAGCTCACCGACAGGGGACGAGCAGTACGTC.

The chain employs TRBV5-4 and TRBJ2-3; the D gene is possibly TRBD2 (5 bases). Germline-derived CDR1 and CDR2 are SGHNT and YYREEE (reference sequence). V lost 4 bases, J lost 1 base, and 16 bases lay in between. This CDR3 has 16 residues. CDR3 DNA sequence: TGTGCCAGCAGCGGAACGGGTTTTAGCGGCACAGATACGCAGTATTTT. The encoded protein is CASSGTGFSGTDTQYF.